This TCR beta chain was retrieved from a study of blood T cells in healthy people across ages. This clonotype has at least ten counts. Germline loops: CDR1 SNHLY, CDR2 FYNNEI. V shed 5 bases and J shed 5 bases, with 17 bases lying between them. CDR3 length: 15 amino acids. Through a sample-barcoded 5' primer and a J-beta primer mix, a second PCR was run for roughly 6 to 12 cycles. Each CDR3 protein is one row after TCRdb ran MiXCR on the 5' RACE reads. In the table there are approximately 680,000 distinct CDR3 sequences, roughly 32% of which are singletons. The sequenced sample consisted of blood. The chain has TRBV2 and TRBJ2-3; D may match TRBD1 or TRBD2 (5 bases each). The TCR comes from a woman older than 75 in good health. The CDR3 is CASSQEAGLKDTQYF. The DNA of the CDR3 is TGTGCCAGCAGTCAGGAGGCAGGGCTTAAAGATACGCAGTATTTT.